This TCR beta chain stems from a study of Ad26.COV2.S vaccination and SARS-CoV-2 variants. Repertoires were generated with immunoSEQ multiplex PCR, while TCRdb's copy carries only in-frame clones and drops some. The table lists about 350,000 clones, just over 90% of them singletons. Comment on this clone: The antigen is not known.

Study results and caveats: Once vaccination had occurred, spike-specific CD8+ and CD4+ T cell responses reportedly showed substantial breadth. Overall T cell responses may have been underestimated by the analyses of TCR breadth and depth. Placebo recipients and vaccine recipients were similar in non-spike TCR breadth.

Germline V gene data show CDR1 as SEHNR and CDR2 as FQNEAQ (reference sequence). The CDR3 is 14 amino acids. V was cut by 3 bases and J by 0 bases, with 9 bases left in between. The chain links TRBV7-9 to TRBJ2-7, with a weak D call TRBD2 (6 bases). The TCR sequence derives from a human donor who had recovered from COVID-19. This specimen consisted of peripheral blood, obtained after recovery from COVID-19. In DNA, the CDR3 is TGTGCCAGCAGCTTCGGGACTGCCTCCTACGAGCAGTACTTC. Translating gives CASSFGTASYEQYF.